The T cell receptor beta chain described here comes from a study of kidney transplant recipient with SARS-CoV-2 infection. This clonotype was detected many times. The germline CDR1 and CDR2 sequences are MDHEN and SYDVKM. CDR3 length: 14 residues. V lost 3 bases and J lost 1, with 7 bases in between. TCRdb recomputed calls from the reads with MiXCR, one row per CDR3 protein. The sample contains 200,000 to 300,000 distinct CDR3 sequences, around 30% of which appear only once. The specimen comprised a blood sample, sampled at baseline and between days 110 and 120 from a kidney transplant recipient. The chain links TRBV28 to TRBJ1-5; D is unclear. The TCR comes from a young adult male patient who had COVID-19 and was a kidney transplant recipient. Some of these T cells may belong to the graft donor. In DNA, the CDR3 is TGTGCCAGCAGTTTCGAATACAGCAATCAGCCCCAGCATTTT. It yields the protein CASSFEYSNQPQHF.